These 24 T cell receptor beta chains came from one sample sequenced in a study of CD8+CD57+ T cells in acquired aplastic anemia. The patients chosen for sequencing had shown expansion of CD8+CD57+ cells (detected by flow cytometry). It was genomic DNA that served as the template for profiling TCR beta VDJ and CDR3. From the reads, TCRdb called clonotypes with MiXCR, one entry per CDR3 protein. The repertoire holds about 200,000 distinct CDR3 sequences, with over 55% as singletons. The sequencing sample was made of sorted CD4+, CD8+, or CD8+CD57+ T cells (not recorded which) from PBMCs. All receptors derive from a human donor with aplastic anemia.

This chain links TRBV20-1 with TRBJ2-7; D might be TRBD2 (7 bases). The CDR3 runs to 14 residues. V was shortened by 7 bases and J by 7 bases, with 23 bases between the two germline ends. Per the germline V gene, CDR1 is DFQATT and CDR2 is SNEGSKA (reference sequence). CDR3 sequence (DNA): TGCAGTGTTCGGGGGGCGCGAGAGGCTGGGGAGCAGTACTTC. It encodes CSVRGAREAGEQYF.

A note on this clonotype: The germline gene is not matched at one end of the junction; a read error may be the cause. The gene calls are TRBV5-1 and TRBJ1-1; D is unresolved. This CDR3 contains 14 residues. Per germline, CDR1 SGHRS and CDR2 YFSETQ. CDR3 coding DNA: TGCGCCGGCAGCTTGAAAGGGTTGAACACTGAAGCTTTCTTT. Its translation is CAGSLKGLNTEAFF.

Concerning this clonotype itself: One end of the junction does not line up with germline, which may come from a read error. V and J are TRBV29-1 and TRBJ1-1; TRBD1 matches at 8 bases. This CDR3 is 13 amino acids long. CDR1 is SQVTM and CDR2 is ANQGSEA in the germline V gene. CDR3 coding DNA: TGCAGCGTTTCTCAGACAGGGGCCACTGAGGCTTTCTTT. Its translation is CSVSQTGATEAFF.

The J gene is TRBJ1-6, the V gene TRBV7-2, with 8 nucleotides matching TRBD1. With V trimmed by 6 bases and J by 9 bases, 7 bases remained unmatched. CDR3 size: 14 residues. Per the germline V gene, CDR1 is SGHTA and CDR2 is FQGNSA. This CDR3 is CASSSGQAPSPLHF. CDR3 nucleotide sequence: TGTGCCAGCAGTTCGGGACAGGCACCTTCACCCCTCCACTTT.

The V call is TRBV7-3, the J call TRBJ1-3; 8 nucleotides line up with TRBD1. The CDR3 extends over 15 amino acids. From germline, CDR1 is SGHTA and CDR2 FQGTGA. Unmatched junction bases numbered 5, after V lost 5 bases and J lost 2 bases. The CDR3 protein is CASSPTGEAGNTIYF. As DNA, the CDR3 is TGTGCCAGCAGCCCGACAGGGGAGGCTGGAAACACCATATATTTT.

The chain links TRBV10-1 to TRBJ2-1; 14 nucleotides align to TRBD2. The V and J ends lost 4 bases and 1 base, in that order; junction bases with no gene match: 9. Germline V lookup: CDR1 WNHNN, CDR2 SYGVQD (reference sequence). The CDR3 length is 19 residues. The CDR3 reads CASSAKGLAGEISYNEQFF. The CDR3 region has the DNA TGCGCCAGCAGTGCGAAGGGACTAGCGGGAGAAATATCCTACAATGAGCAGTTCTTC.

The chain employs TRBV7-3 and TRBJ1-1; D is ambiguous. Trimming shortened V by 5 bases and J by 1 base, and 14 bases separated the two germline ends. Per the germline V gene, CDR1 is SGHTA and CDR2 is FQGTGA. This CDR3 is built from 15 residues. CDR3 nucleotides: TGTGCCAGCAGCCTTTTAGGGCGGGGGAACACTGAAGCTTTCTTT. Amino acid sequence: CASSLLGRGNTEAFF.

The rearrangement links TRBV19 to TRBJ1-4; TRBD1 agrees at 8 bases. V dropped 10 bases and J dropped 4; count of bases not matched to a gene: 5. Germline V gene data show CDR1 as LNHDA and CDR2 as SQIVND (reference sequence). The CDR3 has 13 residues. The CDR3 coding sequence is TGTGCCACCGCAGGGGGCCTTAATGAAAAACTGTTTTTT. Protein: CATAGGLNEKLFF.

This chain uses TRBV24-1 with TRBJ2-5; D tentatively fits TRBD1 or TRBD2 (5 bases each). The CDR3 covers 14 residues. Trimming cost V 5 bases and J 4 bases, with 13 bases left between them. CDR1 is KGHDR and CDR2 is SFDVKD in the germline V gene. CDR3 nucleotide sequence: TGTGCCACCAGTGGCGCAGGGACGGGAGAGACCCAGTACTTC. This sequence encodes CATSGAGTGETQYF.

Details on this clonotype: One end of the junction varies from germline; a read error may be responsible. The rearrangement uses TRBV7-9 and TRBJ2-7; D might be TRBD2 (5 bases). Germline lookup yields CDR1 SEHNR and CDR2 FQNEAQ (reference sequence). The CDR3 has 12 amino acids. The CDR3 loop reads CASSLGDYGQYF. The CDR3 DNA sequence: TGTGCCAGCAGCTTAGGAGACTACGGGCAGTACTTC.

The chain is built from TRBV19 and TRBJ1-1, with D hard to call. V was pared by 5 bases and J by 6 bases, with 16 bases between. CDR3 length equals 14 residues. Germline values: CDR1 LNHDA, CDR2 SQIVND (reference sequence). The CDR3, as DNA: TGTGCCAGTAGTCCTAACTGGGTTTGGGCTGAAGCTTTCTTT. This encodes CASSPNWVWAEAFF.

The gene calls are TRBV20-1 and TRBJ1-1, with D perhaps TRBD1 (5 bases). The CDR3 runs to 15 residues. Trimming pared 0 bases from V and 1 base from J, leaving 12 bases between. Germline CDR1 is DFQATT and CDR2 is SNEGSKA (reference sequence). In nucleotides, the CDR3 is TGCAGTGCTAGAGATGATGCCAGGGCGAACACTGAAGCTTTCTTT. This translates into CSARDDARANTEAFF.

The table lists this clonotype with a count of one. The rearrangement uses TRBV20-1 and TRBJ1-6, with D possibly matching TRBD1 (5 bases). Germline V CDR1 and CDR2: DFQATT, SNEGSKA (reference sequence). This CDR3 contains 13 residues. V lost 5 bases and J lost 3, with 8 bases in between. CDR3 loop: CSARTSYNSPLHF. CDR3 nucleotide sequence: TGCAGTGCTCGGACAAGCTATAATTCACCCCTCCACTTT.

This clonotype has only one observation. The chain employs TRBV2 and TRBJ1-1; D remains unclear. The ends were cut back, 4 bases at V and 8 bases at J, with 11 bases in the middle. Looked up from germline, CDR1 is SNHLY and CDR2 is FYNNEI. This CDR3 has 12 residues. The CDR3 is CASSVTSTEAFF. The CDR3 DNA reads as TGTGCCAGCAGTGTAACCAGCACCGAAGCTTTCTTT.

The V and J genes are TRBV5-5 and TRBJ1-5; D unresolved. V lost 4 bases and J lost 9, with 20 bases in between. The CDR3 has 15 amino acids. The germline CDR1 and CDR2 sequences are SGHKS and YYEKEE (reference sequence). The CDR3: CASSPSDVGIVPQHF. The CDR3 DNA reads TGTGCCAGCAGCCCGTCGGATGTGGGGATTGTGCCCCAGCATTTT.

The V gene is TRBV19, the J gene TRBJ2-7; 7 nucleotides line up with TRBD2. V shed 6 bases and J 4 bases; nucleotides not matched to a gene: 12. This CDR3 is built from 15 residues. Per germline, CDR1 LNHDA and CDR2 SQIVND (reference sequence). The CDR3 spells CASSRSAASGYEQYF. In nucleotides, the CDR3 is TGTGCCAGTAGCAGGTCCGCGGCTAGCGGTTACGAGCAGTACTTC. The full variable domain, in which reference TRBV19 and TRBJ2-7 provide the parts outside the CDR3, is DGGITQSPKYLFRKEGQNVTLSCEQNLNHDAMYWYRQDPGQGLRLIYYSQIVNDFQKGDIAEGYSVSREKKESFPLTVTSAQKNPTAFYLCASSRSAASGYEQYFGPGTRLTVT.

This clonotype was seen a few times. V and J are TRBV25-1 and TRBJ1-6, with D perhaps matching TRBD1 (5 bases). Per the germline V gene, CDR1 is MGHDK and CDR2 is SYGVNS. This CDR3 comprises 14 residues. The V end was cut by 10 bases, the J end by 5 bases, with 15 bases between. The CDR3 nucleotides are TGTGCCACCCGAACAGGACTGCATAATTCACCCCTCCACTTT. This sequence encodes CATRTGLHNSPLHF. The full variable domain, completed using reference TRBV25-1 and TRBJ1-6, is EADIYQTPRYLVIGTGKKITLECSQTMGHDKMYWYQQDPGMELHLIHYSYGVNSTEKGDLSSESTVSRIRTEHFPLTLESARPSHTSQYLCATRTGLHNSPLHFGNGTRLTVT.

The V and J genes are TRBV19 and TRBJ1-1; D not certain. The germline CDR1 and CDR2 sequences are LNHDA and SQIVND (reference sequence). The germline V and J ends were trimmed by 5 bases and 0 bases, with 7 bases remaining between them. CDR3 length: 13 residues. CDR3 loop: CASSPYMNTEAFF. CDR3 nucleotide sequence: TGTGCCAGTAGTCCATACATGAACACTGAAGCTTTCTTT.

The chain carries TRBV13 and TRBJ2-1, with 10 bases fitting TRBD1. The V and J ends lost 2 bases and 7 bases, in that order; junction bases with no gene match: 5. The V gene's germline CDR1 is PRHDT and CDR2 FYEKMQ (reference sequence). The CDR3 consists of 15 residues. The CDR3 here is CASSLKGQGLNEQFF. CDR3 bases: TGTGCCAGCAGCTTAAAGGGACAGGGGTTGAATGAGCAGTTCTTC.

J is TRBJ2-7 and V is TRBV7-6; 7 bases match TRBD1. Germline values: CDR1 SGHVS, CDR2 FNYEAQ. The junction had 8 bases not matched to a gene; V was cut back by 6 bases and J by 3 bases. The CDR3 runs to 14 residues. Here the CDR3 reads CASSYGTVVYEQYF. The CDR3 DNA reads TGTGCCAGCAGTTACGGGACAGTGGTCTACGAGCAGTACTTC.

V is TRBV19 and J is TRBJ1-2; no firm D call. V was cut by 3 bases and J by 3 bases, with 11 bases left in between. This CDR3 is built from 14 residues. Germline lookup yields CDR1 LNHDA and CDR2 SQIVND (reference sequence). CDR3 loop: CASSIRVRDYGYTF. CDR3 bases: TGTGCCAGTAGTATCCGGGTTAGGGACTATGGCTACACCTTC.

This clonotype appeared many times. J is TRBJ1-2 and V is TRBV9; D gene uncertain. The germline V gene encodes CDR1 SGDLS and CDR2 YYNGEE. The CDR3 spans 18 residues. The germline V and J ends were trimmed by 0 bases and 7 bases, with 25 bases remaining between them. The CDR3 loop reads CASSVEPQERGVVGGYTF. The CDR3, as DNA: TGTGCCAGCAGCGTAGAGCCCCAGGAGAGAGGTGTGGTTGGTGGCTACACCTTC.

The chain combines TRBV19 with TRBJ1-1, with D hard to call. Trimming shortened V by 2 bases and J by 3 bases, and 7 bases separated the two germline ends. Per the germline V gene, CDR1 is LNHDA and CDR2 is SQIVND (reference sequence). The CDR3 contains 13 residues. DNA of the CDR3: TGTGCCAGTAGTATAACAGCTTACACTGAAGCTTTCTTT. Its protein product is CASSITAYTEAFF.

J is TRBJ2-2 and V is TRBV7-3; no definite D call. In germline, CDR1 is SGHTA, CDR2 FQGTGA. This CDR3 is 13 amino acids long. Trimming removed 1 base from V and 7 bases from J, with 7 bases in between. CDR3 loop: CASSLILGGELFF. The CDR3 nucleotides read TGTGCCAGCAGCTTAATTTTGGGCGGGGAGCTGTTTTTT.